One T cell receptor beta chain is described in this entry. This specimen belongs to a study of T cell responses to AZD1222 COVID-19 vaccine. Second-dose groups at about 4 or about 12 weeks were pooled. The length of the CDR3 is 16 residues. J was trimmed by 8 bases and V by 4 bases; bases with no gene match: 9. Germline CDR1 LNHNV, CDR2 YYDKDF (reference sequence). Sequencing was performed with immunoSEQ multiplex PCR; in TCRdb, only in-frame clones are kept and a portion is missing. The profile shows about 170,000 clones, roughly nine tenths of them singletons. The chain recombines TRBV15 with TRBJ2-3, with 13 bases identical to TRBD2. The sequencing here drew on peripheral blood, taken 28 days after the second AZD1222 dose. This clonotype was obtained from an adult who received the AZD1222 COVID-19 vaccine. The CDR3 here is CATSTTSGGALSTQYF. DNA of the CDR3: TGTGCCACCAGCACCACTAGCGGGGGGGCACTAAGTACGCAGTATTTT. Looking up the rest from reference TRBV15 and TRBJ2-3 gives the full variable domain: DAMVIQNPRYQVTQFGKPVTLSCSQTLNHNVMYWYQQKSSQAPKLLFHYYDKDFNNEADTPDNFQSRRPNTSFCFLDIRSPGLGDTAMYLCATSTTSGGALSTQYFGPGTRLTVL.